The 10 T cell receptor beta chains reported below all come from one sample, sequenced in a study of cytomegalovirus exposure and HLA in healthy donors. Vbeta (60) and Jbeta (13) primers were used in the PCR. TCRdb's copy holds only in-frame clones and misses some; the assay was immunoSEQ multiplex PCR. In the table there are 150,000 or so clones, 65% to 90% of which are singletons. Input material: PBMCs. The receptors come from a man in his forties or fifties in good health and CMV-seropositive.

The CDR3 coding sequence is TGTGCCAGCAGCTTAGCGAGTGGACTAGTCGATACGCAGTATTTT. Amino acids: CASSLASGLVDTQYF. The V gene is TRBV11-2, the J gene TRBJ2-3; 7 positions agree with TRBD2. This CDR3 region has 15 residues. J gave up 6 bases and V 1 base, and 7 bases lay outside the gene matches. The germline CDR1 and CDR2 sequences are SGHAT and FQNNGV.

This clone appeared once. The chain combines TRBV7-6 with TRBJ1-3; maybe TRBD1 (6 bases). The CDR3 spans 17 residues. The germline CDR1 and CDR2 sequences are SGHVS and FNYEAQ. Trimming stripped 6 bases from V and 3 bases from J, with 21 bases between. The CDR3 sequence: CASRLNYREGFGNTIYF. The CDR3 bases are TGTGCCAGCAGACTCAACTACAGGGAAGGGTTTGGAAACACCATATATTTT.

The CDR3 bases are TGTGCCAGCAGGGGCAGGGTCGGCGGGAACACTGAAGCTTTCTTT. Its protein product is CASRGRVGGNTEAFF. The chain links TRBV2 to TRBJ1-1, with a possible D match to TRBD1 (5 bases). Per germline, CDR1 SNHLY and CDR2 FYNNEI. The CDR3 is made up of 15 amino acids. V lost 6 bases and J lost 1, with 15 bases in between. Supplemented by reference TRBV2 and TRBJ1-1, the full variable domain reads EPEVTQTPSHQVTQMGQEVILRCVPISNHLYFYWYRQILGQKVEFLVSFYNNEISEKSEIFDDQFSVERPDGSNFTLKIRSTKLEDSAMYFCASRGRVGGNTEAFFGQGTRLTVV.

V gene TRBV5-4 combines with J gene TRBJ2-5; maybe TRBD1 (5 bases). V was shortened by 2 bases and J by 5 bases, with 10 bases between the two germline ends. The CDR3 consists of 13 residues. Germline V gene lookup returns CDR1 SGHNT and CDR2 YYREEE (reference sequence). DNA of the CDR3: TGTGCCAGCAGCTTACAGGAAATGGAGACCCAGTACTTC. It translates to CASSLQEMETQYF.

The V and J genes are TRBV27 and TRBJ1-2, with D possibly matching TRBD1 (6 bases). Germline V CDR1 and CDR2: MNHEY, SMNVEV (reference sequence). Trimming cost V 0 bases and J 3 bases, with 14 bases left between them. The CDR3 has 16 amino acids. The CDR3 DNA reads TGTGCCAGCAGTTTATCGGGGGCCCAAGGAGACTATGGCTACACCTTC. Amino acids: CASSLSGAQGDYGYTF.

The V gene is TRBV6-1, the J gene TRBJ2-1, with D unresolved. Trimming took 4 bases from V and 2 from J, leaving 6 bases between them. Germline lookup yields CDR1 MNHNS and CDR2 SASEGT. The CDR3 sequence is 13 residues long. CDR3: CASSVGTYNEQFF. Written as DNA, the CDR3 is TGTGCCAGCAGTGTTGGCACCTACAATGAGCAGTTCTTC.

This sequence joins TRBV23-1 and TRBJ1-5; 7 bases are a match to TRBD1. TRBV23-1 is treated as an ORF (open reading frame) with a function not yet certain. The J segment lost 8 bases and the V segment lost 2 bases, leaving 6 bases of the junction unmatched. This CDR3 has 14 amino acids. This chain's CDR3 is CASSQPGGLEPQHF. In nucleotides, the CDR3 is TGCGCCAGCAGTCAACCAGGGGGTTTAGAGCCCCAGCATTTT.

The chain is built from TRBV4-2 and TRBJ1-3; perhaps TRBD1 as D (5 bases). There are 15 residues in the CDR3. Trimming pared 2 bases from V and 2 bases from J, leaving 10 bases between. Per the germline V gene, CDR1 is LGHNA and CDR2 is YNFKEQ. CDR3 DNA: TGTGCCAGCAGCCAATTTTCGGGGGCTGGAAACACCATATATTTT. Residues: CASSQFSGAGNTIYF.

Written as DNA, the CDR3 is TGCAGCGTTGAGAACAGGGCTAACTATGGCTACACCTTC. Amino acids: CSVENRANYGYTF. The chain uses TRBV29-1 and TRBJ1-2; a possible D gene is TRBD1 (6 bases). Germline V gives CDR1 SQVTM, CDR2 ANQGSEA. V lost 3 bases, J lost 0 bases, and 8 bases lay in between. This CDR3 region has 13 residues.

The CDR3 loop reads CASKGTGEQETQYF. In DNA, the CDR3 is TGTGCCAGCAAGGGGACGGGGGAACAAGAGACCCAGTACTTC. This chain joins TRBV2 and TRBJ2-5; a possible D gene is TRBD2 (6 bases). The CDR3 covers 14 residues. V lost 7 bases and J 2 bases, leaving 14 bases between the germline ends. Germline CDR1 reads SNHLY; CDR2 reads FYNNEI. Full variable domain (outside the CDR3, taken from reference TRBV2 and TRBJ2-5): EPEVTQTPSHQVTQMGQEVILRCVPISNHLYFYWYRQILGQKVEFLVSFYNNEISEKSEIFDDQFSVERPDGSNFTLKIRSTKLEDSAMYFCASKGTGEQETQYFGPGTRLLVL.